The TCR beta chain under discussion was sequenced for a study of cytomegalovirus exposure and HLA in healthy donors. Whole-study results and caveats: It was assumed in the presence/absence analyses that sequencing depth was roughly uniform across donors. A link between a missense DCLRE1C variant and TCR beta V- and J-gene trimming emerged from a later analysis. Most TCR sequences showed up rarely, but some public TCRs showed up in many donors. The study listed 150 to 200 cytomegalovirus-associated TCR beta chains.

About this clone itself: Its target is not known.

The PCR had 60 Vbeta and 13 Jbeta primers. Sequenced by immunoSEQ multiplex PCR; TCRdb stores in-frame clones only, minus some. In total, the table holds under 130,000 clones. The CDR3 runs 17 residues. The V and J ends lost 3 bases and 7 bases, in that order; junction bases with no gene match: 17. In germline, CDR1 is SGDLS, CDR2 YYNGEE. This rearrangement joins TRBV9 to TRBJ1-2, with 8 bases fitting TRBD1. This TCR derives from a man aged 50 or older in good health and CMV-seronegative. Sequenced: PBMCs. The CDR3: CASSGGRGQGALGGYTF. In nucleotides, the CDR3 is TGTGCCAGCAGCGGGGGAAGAGGGCAGGGGGCTTTAGGTGGCTACACCTTC.